What follows are 29 T cell receptor beta chains derived from one specimen sequenced in a study of T cell responses to AZD1222 COVID-19 vaccine. Profiling relied on immunoSEQ multiplex PCR, and the TCRdb table lists in-frame clones only, not all of them. This table has 95,000 to 100,000 clones, around 84% appearing once. The sample here was peripheral blood, taken on day 0 of AZD1222 vaccination. All receptors come from an adult in good health.

J is TRBJ2-7 and V is TRBV3-1 (or the pseudogene TRBV3-2); 10 bases line up with TRBD2. This CDR3 region has 15 residues. The V segment lost 4 bases and the J segment 3 bases; nucleotides outside the gene matches: 6. CDR1 is LGHDT, CDR2 YNNKEL, per germline (reference sequence). Here the CDR3 reads CASSRASGSHYEQYF. CDR3 bases: TGTGCCAGCAGCCGAGCTAGCGGGAGCCACTACGAGCAGTACTTC.

The chain links TRBV18 to TRBJ1-1, with a weak D call TRBD1 (5 bases). The length of the CDR3 is 16 residues. The germline V gene has CDR1 KGHSH and CDR2 LQKENI. Between the trimmed V and J ends, which lost 3 bases and 2 bases, there was a span of 16 bases. The DNA of the CDR3 is TGTGCCAGCTCACCCAGGGTGGGGTCGCCCAACACTGAAGCTTTCTTT. Its translation is CASSPRVGSPNTEAFF. Together with reference TRBV18 and TRBJ1-1, the CDR3 gives the full variable domain: NAGVMQNPRHLVRRRGQEARLRCSPMKGHSHVYWYRQLPEEGLKFMVYLQKENIIDESGMPKERFSAEFPKEGPSILRIQQVVRGDSAAYFCASSPRVGSPNTEAFFGQGTRLTVV.

The rearrangement joins TRBV12-3 or TRBV12-4 to TRBJ1-1; D may be TRBD1 (6 bases). This CDR3 has 12 amino acids. Trimming left V 5 bases short and J 8 bases short, with 12 bases between. CDR3 sequence: CASSHMGGEAFF. CDR3 nucleotides: TGTGCCAGCAGTCATATGGGGGGCGAAGCTTTCTTT.

This chain connects TRBV29-1 to TRBJ2-1, with TRBD2 identical over 10 bases. There are 13 residues in the CDR3. V gave up 7 bases and J gave up 8 bases; unmatched junction bases: 8. CDR1 is SQVTM and CDR2 is ANQGSEA in the germline V gene. DNA of the CDR3: TGCAGCGCCGGGACTAGCGTTGGCGATGAGCAGTTCTTC. It is translated as CSAGTSVGDEQFF.

The chain uses TRBV28 and TRBJ2-2; 14 bases align to TRBD2. From germline, CDR1 is MDHEN and CDR2 SYDVKM. V lost 4 bases and J lost 0; bases outside the gene matches: 4. The CDR3 has 18 amino acids. In DNA, the CDR3 is TGTGCCAGCAGTTCGGGGACTAGCGGGAGTTCGAACACCGGGGAGCTGTTTTTT. Amino acids: CASSSGTSGSSNTGELFF.

The chain joins TRBV19 to TRBJ1-5; D perhaps matches TRBD1 (5 bases). The V end was cut by 5 bases, the J end by 3 bases, with 17 bases between. Germline V gene lookup returns CDR1 LNHDA and CDR2 SQIVND (reference sequence). The CDR3 runs 16 residues. Here the CDR3 reads CASSPMMGGSNQPQHF. The CDR3 region has the DNA TGTGCCAGTAGTCCCATGATGGGGGGGTCCAATCAGCCCCAGCATTTT.

The V and J genes are TRBV3-1 (or the pseudogene TRBV3-2) and TRBJ2-3; D gene unclear. Trimming removed 1 base from V and 4 bases from J, with 6 bases in between. This CDR3 region has 13 residues. Germline loops: CDR1 LGHDT, CDR2 YNNKEL (reference sequence). The CDR3 here is CASSQGRPDTQYF. The CDR3 nucleotides read TGTGCCAGCAGCCAAGGGAGACCAGATACGCAGTATTTT.

The chain recombines TRBV6-5 with TRBJ1-1, with 7 bases fitting TRBD1. J lost 5 bases, V lost 6 bases, and 9 bases had no gene match. The CDR3 sequence is 14 residues long. Germline V gives CDR1 MNHEY, CDR2 SVGAGI. This CDR3 reads CASRTGQGGTEAFF. For the CDR3, the DNA is TGTGCCAGCAGGACCGGCCAGGGGGGTACTGAAGCTTTCTTT.

J is TRBJ1-1 and V is TRBV5-1, with TRBD1 matching over 8 bases. This CDR3 has 16 amino acids. The germline V gene has CDR1 SGHRS and CDR2 YFSETQ. With V trimmed by 2 bases and J by 4 bases, 10 bases remained unmatched. CDR3 nucleotides: TGCGCCAGCAGCTTAGGACAGGGCCGGGTCGGCACTGAAGCTTTCTTT. Protein: CASSLGQGRVGTEAFF.

V usage is TRBV28 and J usage is TRBJ1-2; 7 nucleotides agree with TRBD1. Germline V gives CDR1 MDHEN, CDR2 SYDVKM. This CDR3 has 17 residues. The CDR3 DNA reads TGTTCCGCTGGTCGCCAGCAGTTTAGTAGGACAGGCGGCGGCTACACCTTC. Translation: CSAGRQQFSRTGGGYTF.

The rearrangement joins TRBV7-9 to TRBJ1-5; 10 nucleotides match TRBD1. V gave up 4 bases and J gave up 0 bases; unmatched junction bases: 6. This CDR3 region has 17 residues. CDR1 and CDR2 from the germline V gene are SEHNR and FQNEAQ (reference sequence). For the CDR3, the DNA is TGTGCCAGCAGCTCGGGGACAGGGGTCTATAGCAATCAGCCCCAGCATTTT. Amino acid sequence: CASSSGTGVYSNQPQHF.

The chain joins TRBV6-1 to TRBJ1-1; D ambiguous. The CDR3 is made up of 13 amino acids. Looked up from germline, CDR1 is MNHNS and CDR2 is SASEGT. Trimming took off 3 bases at V and 1 base at J, with 6 bases between the two ends. CDR3 in DNA: TGTGCCAGCAGTGAGATCGAGAACACTGAAGCTTTCTTT. This sequence encodes CASSEIENTEAFF.

V usage is TRBV9 and J usage is TRBJ2-1, with 8 bases that match TRBD2. After removal of 4 bases from V and 9 bases from J, the junction contained 15 bases not matched to a gene. CDR1 SGDLS and CDR2 YYNGEE come from the germline V gene. CDR3 length: 16 residues. The CDR3 spells CASSSYGTRPPGEQFF. The DNA of the CDR3 is TGTGCCAGCAGCTCGTACGGGACTAGGCCCCCCGGTGAGCAGTTCTTC.

J is TRBJ2-7 and V is TRBV28; D not certain. CDR1 is MDHEN and CDR2 is SYDVKM in the germline V gene. V lost 3 bases and J 2 bases, leaving 11 bases between the germline ends. The CDR3 runs 14 residues. The CDR3 nucleotides are TGTGCCAGCAGTTTTATTACAGAGCCCTACGAGCAGTACTTC. Protein product: CASSFITEPYEQYF.

The V and J genes are TRBV30 and TRBJ1-1; D is uncertain. In germline, CDR1 is GTSNPN, CDR2 SVGIG (reference sequence). This CDR3 has 15 amino acids. V was trimmed by 0 bases and J by 5 bases, leaving 16 bases between them. The DNA for the CDR3 is TGTGCCTGGAGTGTGAAAGCGGGGTGGCGTACTGAAGCTTTCTTT. It specifies CAWSVKAGWRTEAFF.

This clone occurred a few times. The CDR3 spells CASRGSGTGGVGYTF. In DNA form, the CDR3 reads TGTGCCAGCAGGGGCTCCGGGACAGGGGGCGTCGGCTACACCTTC. The rearrangement joins TRBV2 to TRBJ1-2, with TRBD1 matching 12 bases. Germline V gene lookup returns CDR1 SNHLY and CDR2 FYNNEI. V was pared by 6 bases and J by 8 bases, with 10 bases of the junction left unmatched. The CDR3 spans 15 residues. Full variable domain (remainder filled in from reference TRBV2 and TRBJ1-2): EPEVTQTPSHQVTQMGQEVILRCVPISNHLYFYWYRQILGQKVEFLVSFYNNEISEKSEIFDDQFSVERPDGSNFTLKIRSTKLEDSAMYFCASRGSGTGGVGYTFGSGTRLTVV.

The count of this clone is one. The V gene is TRBV2, the J gene TRBJ2-7; 9 positions match TRBD2. This CDR3 contains 14 residues. V shed 4 bases, J shed 3 bases, and the junction held 4 bases outside the gene matches. CDR1 and CDR2 from the germline V gene are SNHLY and FYNNEI. Here the CDR3 DNA reads TGTGCCAGCAGTGGAATTAGCGGGAGCTACGAGCAGTACTTC. Translation gives CASSGISGSYEQYF.

The chain links TRBV27 to TRBJ1-5; no clear D. The CDR3 runs 14 residues. CDR1 and CDR2 (germline): MNHEY, SMNVEV (reference sequence). Trimming took 6 bases from V and 5 from J, leaving 14 bases between them. The CDR3 reads CASRPITPDQPQHF. DNA of the CDR3: TGTGCCAGCAGACCTATTACCCCTGATCAGCCCCAGCATTTT.

This chain links TRBV18 with TRBJ2-1, with 8 bases identical to TRBD2. Germline V gene lookup returns CDR1 KGHSH and CDR2 LQKENI. The CDR3 loop spans 16 amino acids. V shed 1 base and J 0 bases; nucleotides not matched to a gene: 2. The CDR3 nucleotides are TGTGCCAGCTCACCACAGCGGGGGAGCTCCTACAATGAGCAGTTCTTC. Translating gives CASSPQRGSSYNEQFF. The full variable domain, with the rest looked up from reference TRBV18 and TRBJ2-1, is NAGVMQNPRHLVRRRGQEARLRCSPMKGHSHVYWYRQLPEEGLKFMVYLQKENIIDESGMPKERFSAEFPKEGPSILRIQQVVRGDSAAYFCASSPQRGSSYNEQFFGPGTRLTVL.

V and J are TRBV28 and TRBJ1-2, with 8 bases identical to TRBD1. CDR1 is MDHEN, CDR2 SYDVKM, per germline. The CDR3 is 15 amino acids. Losses at the gene ends were 6 bases for V and 3 bases for J; bases not matched to a gene: 9. CDR3 amino acids: CASRQGGFIDYGYTF. CDR3 DNA: TGTGCCAGCAGACAGGGGGGATTTATTGACTATGGCTACACCTTC.

The rearrangement joins TRBV7-9 to TRBJ1-3; 9 bases map to TRBD1. The CDR3 is 15 amino acids. Losses at the gene ends were 5 bases for V and 4 bases for J; bases not matched to a gene: 6. Germline loops: CDR1 SEHNR, CDR2 FQNEAQ (reference sequence). The CDR3 DNA follows: TGTGCCAGCAGCCCGGGACAGGGTGGAGGAAACACCATATATTTT. It specifies CASSPGQGGGNTIYF. Full variable domain (remainder filled in from reference TRBV7-9 and TRBJ1-3): DTGVSQNPRHKITKRGQNVTFRCDPISEHNRLYWYRQTLGQGPEFLTYFQNEAQLEKSRLLSDRFSAERPKGSFSTLEIQRTEQGDSAMYLCASSPGQGGGNTIYFGEGSWLTVV.

The chain carries TRBV5-5 and TRBJ1-5; D unclear. V was shortened by 0 bases and J by 0 bases, with 13 bases between the two germline ends. Germline V gene data show CDR1 as SGHKS and CDR2 as YYEKEE (reference sequence). This CDR3 comprises 17 residues. CDR3 sequence (DNA): TGTGCCAGCAGCTTGGGACCGACGCTTTATAGCAATCAGCCCCAGCATTTT. Its protein product is CASSLGPTLYSNQPQHF.

V is TRBV15 and J is TRBJ2-3; D unclear. The V gene's germline CDR1 is LNHNV and CDR2 YYDKDF (reference sequence). There are 16 residues in the CDR3. V was trimmed by 4 bases and J by 2 bases, leaving 16 bases between them. The CDR3 DNA is TGTGCCACCAGCACGAGACTGGCGATAACCACAGATACGCAGTATTTT. Amino acids: CATSTRLAITTDTQYF.

This chain connects TRBV10-3 to TRBJ1-1, with D possibly matching TRBD1 (5 bases). Germline V gives CDR1 ENHRY, CDR2 SYGVKD. There are 14 residues in the CDR3. Trimming cost V 6 bases and J 7 bases, with 18 bases left between them. The CDR3 spells CAIRQGTLSGEAFF. The CDR3 DNA sequence: TGTGCCATCAGGCAGGGAACACTCTCCGGTGAAGCTTTCTTT.

CDR3 in DNA: TGTGCCAGTAGTAAAGGACAGGGAGGTACTGAAGCTTTCTTT. Translated, it gives CASSKGQGGTEAFF. The V call is TRBV19, the J call TRBJ1-1; 8 bases map to TRBD1. Per germline, CDR1 LNHDA and CDR2 SQIVND (reference sequence). The CDR3 loop spans 14 amino acids. Trimming at V came to 4 bases and at J to 5 bases, leaving 6 bases not matched to a gene. The variable domain in full, completed from reference TRBV19 and TRBJ1-1, reads DGGITQSPKYLFRKEGQNVTLSCEQNLNHDAMYWYRQDPGQGLRLIYYSQIVNDFQKGDIAEGYSVSREKKESFPLTVTSAQKNPTAFYLCASSKGQGGTEAFFGQGTRLTVV.

This rearrangement joins TRBV27 to TRBJ2-7; maybe TRBD1 (6 bases). From germline, CDR1 is MNHEY and CDR2 SMNVEV (reference sequence). V lost 5 bases and J lost 0, with 8 bases in between. CDR3 length equals 13 residues. CDR3 loop: CASSLDSSYEQYF. The CDR3 DNA sequence: TGTGCCAGCAGTCTGGACAGCTCCTACGAGCAGTACTTC.

Only one count was recorded for this clone. The rearrangement joins TRBV6-1 to TRBJ1-5, with D possibly matching TRBD1 (6 bases). The V and J ends lost 5 bases and 6 bases respectively, with 14 bases between them. The CDR3 is made up of 14 amino acids. CDR1 is MNHNS and CDR2 is SASEGT in the germline V gene. The CDR3 loop is CASSTQGTSQPQHF. In DNA, the CDR3 is TGTGCCAGCAGTACACAGGGCACGAGTCAGCCCCAGCATTTT.

CDR3 loop: CATSDSGQGLEEQFF. In nucleotides, the CDR3 is TGTGCCACCAGTGATTCGGGACAGGGCTTAGAAGAGCAGTTCTTC. The chain employs TRBV24-1 and TRBJ2-1; 9 bases align to TRBD1. This CDR3 has 15 residues. The germline V gene has CDR1 KGHDR and CDR2 SFDVKD. With 2 bases clipped from V and 10 bases from J, the junction kept 8 bases outside the gene matches.

V is TRBV29-1 and J is TRBJ1-1; 8 positions agree with TRBD1. CDR1 is SQVTM, CDR2 ANQGSEA, per germline. CDR3 length: 16 amino acids. V was clipped by 7 bases and J by 8 bases; unmatched bases: 21. CDR3 in amino acids: CSARLRQGLPWEEAFF. The CDR3 bases are TGCAGCGCGCGACTCCGACAGGGGTTGCCGTGGGAGGAAGCTTTCTTT.